A selection of T cell receptor beta chains follows, all from one sample in a study of cytomegalovirus exposure and HLA in healthy donors. Here immunoSEQ multiplex PCR was the method, and the copy in TCRdb shows in-frame clones only, minus some. The table shows 95,000 to 120,000 clones, with roughly 67% occurring only once. Source material: PBMCs. Receptors originate from a man aged 18 to 30 in good health and CMV-seropositive. Each CDR3 is given with its conserved first and last residue.

CDR3 | J | V
CASSDGRESFSYNSPLHF | TRBJ1-6 | TRBV10-2
CASSYGAESSGNTIYF | TRBJ1-3 | TRBV6-5
CASSLGQGAEAFF | TRBJ1-1 | TRBV9
CASSAAWASGGTQYF | TRBJ2-5 | TRBV28
CASSLMGGNEQFF | TRBJ2-1 | TRBV28
CSVVVRRRGRRTEAFF | TRBJ1-1 | TRBV29-1
CASSLDPGSYYGYTF | TRBJ1-2 | TRBV5-1
CSVSGATGDLDGYTF | TRBJ1-2 | TRBV29-1
CATNRGSDLTDTQYF | TRBJ2-3 | TRBV13
CSVSSGGSVNEQFF | TRBJ2-1 | TRBV29-1
CASSDSEGAGNEQFF | TRBJ2-1 | TRBV6-4
CASSLEQPGTTYEQYF | TRBJ2-7 | TRBV7-6
CASSSTGYQPQHF | TRBJ1-5 | TRBV19
CASSLGAGTNEKLFF | TRBJ1-4 | TRBV7-8
CASSQTAGDTIYF | TRBJ1-3 | TRBV4-2
CASSSQGPYGYTF | TRBJ1-2 | TRBV28
CASSPPQRGKETQYF | TRBJ2-5 | TRBV18
CASSDSTGGRTEAFF | TRBJ1-1 | TRBV6-4
CASSSQSLGRGTEAFF | TRBJ1-1 | TRBV4-1
CASSSGQANTEAFF | TRBJ1-1 | TRBV5-1
CASSRGGSSTDTQYF | TRBJ2-3 | TRBV6-6
CASLDRVQETQYF | TRBJ2-5 | TRBV18
CASSLGTGFNTEAFF | TRBJ1-1 | TRBV11-2
CASSLGRQAAGTEAFF | TRBJ1-1 | TRBV7-9
CASSPTGAGETQYF | TRBJ2-5 | TRBV18
CASRTDRGNTEAFF | TRBJ1-1 | TRBV5-1
CASSARQDPPPSGSYGYTF | TRBJ1-2 | TRBV2
CASSYSQGGNEQYF | TRBJ2-7 | TRBV6-5
CASSGQGNADGYTF | TRBJ1-2 | TRBV10-2
CASKSGYEQYF | TRBJ2-7 | TRBV19
CASSYRRGGLSYEQYF | TRBJ2-7 | TRBV6-5
CASSVYPSGQINSPLHF | TRBJ1-6 | TRBV9
CASTTGQGTDTQYF | TRBJ2-3 | TRBV19